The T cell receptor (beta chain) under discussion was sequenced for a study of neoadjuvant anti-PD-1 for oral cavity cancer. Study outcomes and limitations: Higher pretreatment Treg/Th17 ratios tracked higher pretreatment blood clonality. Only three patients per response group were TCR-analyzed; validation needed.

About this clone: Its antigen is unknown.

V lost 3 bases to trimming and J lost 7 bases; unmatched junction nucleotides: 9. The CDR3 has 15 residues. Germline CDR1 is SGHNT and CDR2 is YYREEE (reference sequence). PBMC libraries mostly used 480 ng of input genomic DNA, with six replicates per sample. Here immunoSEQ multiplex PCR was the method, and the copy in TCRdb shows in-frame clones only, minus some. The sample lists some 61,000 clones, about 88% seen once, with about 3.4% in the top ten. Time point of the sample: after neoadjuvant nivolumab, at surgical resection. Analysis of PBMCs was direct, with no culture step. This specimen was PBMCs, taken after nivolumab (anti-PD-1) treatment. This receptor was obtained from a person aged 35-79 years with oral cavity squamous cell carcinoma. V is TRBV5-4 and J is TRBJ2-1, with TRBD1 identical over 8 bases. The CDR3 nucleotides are TGTGCCAGCAGCTGGCCCCAGGGGGCGGATAATGAGCAGTTCTTC. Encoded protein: CASSWPQGADNEQFF. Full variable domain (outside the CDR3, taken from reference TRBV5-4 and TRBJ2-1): ETGVTQSPTHLIKTRGQQVTLRCSSQSGHNTVSWYQQALGQGPQFIFQYYREEENGRGNFPPRFSGLQFPNYSSELNVNALELDDSALYLCASSWPQGADNEQFFGPGTRLTVL.